This T cell receptor beta chain is drawn from a study of blood T cell repertoires in COVID-19. This table comes from immunoSEQ multiplex PCR, and its TCRdb copy is limited to in-frame clones, with some not included. Of some 73,000 clones in the sample, approximately 86% were seen once. The clonotype comes from a man older than 75 with COVID-19, enrolled during active disease. The sequenced sample was peripheral blood.

Here the CDR3 DNA reads TGTGCCAGCAGCTTTTCCGGGACAGGGAATGGCTACACCTTC. Its translation is CASSFSGTGNGYTF. The chain carries TRBV7-3 and TRBJ1-2, with TRBD1 matching over 9 bases. Germline V gene lookup returns CDR1 SGHTA and CDR2 FQGTGA. The length of the CDR3 is 14 residues. Trimming cost V 3 bases and J 6 bases; bases outside gene matches: 5.